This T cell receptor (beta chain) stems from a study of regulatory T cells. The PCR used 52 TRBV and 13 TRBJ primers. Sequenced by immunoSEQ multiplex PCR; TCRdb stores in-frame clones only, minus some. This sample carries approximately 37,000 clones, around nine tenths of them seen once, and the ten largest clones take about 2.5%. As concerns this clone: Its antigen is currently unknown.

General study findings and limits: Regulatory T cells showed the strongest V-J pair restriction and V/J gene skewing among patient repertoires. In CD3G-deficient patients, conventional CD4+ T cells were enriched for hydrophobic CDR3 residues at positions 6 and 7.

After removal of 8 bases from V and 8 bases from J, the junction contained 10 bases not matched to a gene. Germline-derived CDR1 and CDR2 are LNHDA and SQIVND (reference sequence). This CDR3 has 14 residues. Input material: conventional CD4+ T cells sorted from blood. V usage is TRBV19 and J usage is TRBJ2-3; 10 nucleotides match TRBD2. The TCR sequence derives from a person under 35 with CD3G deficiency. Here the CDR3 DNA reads TGTGCCAGTTCTGAGCGGGGGGGCCTTGGTACGCAGTATTTT. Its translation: CASSERGGLGTQYF.